This is a list of T cell receptor beta chains from one sample in a study of neurological immune-mediated disorders. TCRdb re-called the 5' RACE reads with MiXCR, one entry per CDR3 protein. The sample holds about 59,000 distinct CDR3 sequences; under 4.5% are singletons and the top ten take about 3%. Material: PBMCs. All receptors derive from a woman under 40 with multiple sclerosis. Both conserved end residues are part of each CDR3. Fields, in order: V gene, clone size, D gene, J gene, CDR3 protein, CDR3 DNA. The D gene is left open where the match is weak. The listing skips clone size in some rows; elsewhere it reads once, few, many or a size class.

V: TRBV5-4
size: few
D: .
J: TRBJ2-7
CDR3: CASSFFTEEQYF
DNA: TGTGCCAGCAGCTTCTTCACGGAAGAGCAGTACTTC

V: TRBV5-1
size: many
D: .
J: TRBJ1-1
CDR3: CASSLALTGGDTEAFF
DNA: TGCGCCAGCAGCTTGGCCCTGACTGGGGGCGACACTGAAGCTTTCTTT

V: TRBV20-1
size: many
D: .
J: TRBJ2-5
CDR3: CSASPLARETQYF
DNA: TGCAGTGCTTCTCCCCTGGCTCGGGAGACCCAGTACTTC

V: TRBV18
size: .
D: .
J: TRBJ1-1
CDR3: CASSPATEAFF
DNA: TGTGCCAGCTCACCAGCTACTGAAGCTTTCTTT

V: TRBV20-1
size: many
D: .
J: TRBJ1-1
CDR3: CSAPATFSREAFF
DNA: TGCAGTGCTCCCGCGACATTTTCAAGAGAGGCTTTCTTT

V: TRBV28
size: many
D: .
J: TRBJ1-5
CDR3: CASSRQSFYSNQPQHF
DNA: TGTGCCAGCAGTCGACAGTCTTTTTATAGCAATCAGCCCCAGCATTTT

V: TRBV5-1
size: many
D: .
J: TRBJ2-3
CDR3: CASSLDADTQYF
DNA: TGCGCCAGCAGCTTGGATGCAGATACGCAGTATTTT

V: TRBV20-1
size: medium-sized
D: TRBD2
J: TRBJ2-1
CDR3: CSAPNLAGLVGNEQFF
DNA: TGCAGTGCTCCTAACCTAGCGGGGTTAGTCGGTAATGAGCAGTTCTTC

V: TRBV7-9
size: many
D: .
J: TRBJ2-7
CDR3: CASSPGAGATYEQYF
DNA: TGTGCCAGCAGCCCGGGGGCGGGTGCGACCTACGAGCAGTACTTC

V: TRBV29-1
size: many
D: .
J: TRBJ1-1
CDR3: CSVGVSGITEAFF
DNA: TGCAGCGTTGGGGTCAGCGGTATCACTGAAGCTTTCTTT

V: TRBV9
size: many
D: TRBD2
J: TRBJ2-7
CDR3: CASSVDPGLAGSYEQYF
DNA: TGTGCCAGCAGCGTAGACCCCGGACTAGCGGGCTCCTACGAGCAGTACTTC

V: TRBV28
size: few
D: .
J: TRBJ1-2
CDR3: CASNWGDYGYTF
DNA: TGTGCCAGCAACTGGGGGGACTATGGCTACACCTTC

V: TRBV4-1
size: many
D: .
J: TRBJ2-3
CDR3: CASNFGGLLADTQYF
DNA: TGCGCCAGCAACTTCGGCGGCCTACTTGCAGATACGCAGTATTTT

V: TRBV7-9
size: many
D: .
J: TRBJ2-7
CDR3: CASSLVGGLNEQYF
DNA: TGTGCCAGCAGCTTAGTCGGGGGTTTAAACGAGCAGTACTTC

V: TRBV15
size: many
D: .
J: TRBJ2-1
CDR3: CATSRPDSSYNEQFF
DNA: TGTGCCACCAGCAGGCCGGACAGCTCCTACAATGAGCAGTTCTTC

V: TRBV5-1
size: many
D: TRBD2
J: TRBJ2-7
CDR3: CASSLEGGTYEQYF
DNA: TGCGCCAGCAGCTTGGAGGGAGGGACCTACGAGCAGTACTTC

V: TRBV28
size: many
D: TRBD1
J: TRBJ2-4
CDR3: CASSWGQVLAKNIQYF
DNA: TGTGCCAGCAGTTGGGGACAGGTTCTAGCCAAAAACATTCAGTACTTC

V: TRBV15
size: many
D: TRBD2
J: TRBJ2-2
CDR3: CATSRTSQNTGELFF
DNA: TGTGCCACCAGCCGGACTAGCCAGAACACCGGGGAGCTGTTTTTT

V: TRBV5-1
size: many
D: .
J: TRBJ1-1
CDR3: CASSYVGGTEAFF
DNA: TGCGCCAGCAGCTATGTAGGCGGCACTGAAGCTTTCTTT

V: TRBV4-1
size: many
D: TRBD1
J: TRBJ1-1
CDR3: CASSQDRGTAEAFF
DNA: TGCGCCAGCAGCCAAGACAGGGGGACAGCTGAAGCTTTCTTT

V: TRBV6-6
size: many
D: .
J: TRBJ2-7
CDR3: CASRGGFINEQYF
DNA: TGTGCCAGCAGAGGAGGTTTTATCAACGAGCAGTACTTC

V: TRBV4-3
size: many
D: .
J: TRBJ2-7
CDR3: CASSRTGTGDEQYF
DNA: TGCGCCAGCAGCCGAACCGGGACCGGCGACGAGCAGTACTTC

V: TRBV12-3/TRBV12-4
size: many
D: .
J: TRBJ1-1
CDR3: CASSLRVNEAFF
DNA: TGTGCCAGCAGTTTACGTGTAAATGAAGCTTTCTTT

V: TRBV10-3
size: many
D: .
J: TRBJ2-2
CDR3: CAISVGQNTGELFF
DNA: TGTGCCATCAGTGTAGGTCAGAACACCGGGGAGCTGTTTTTT

V: TRBV6-6
size: many
D: .
J: TRBJ2-3
CDR3: CASSPRPMGGTDTQYF
DNA: TGTGCCAGCAGTCCACGCCCCATGGGGGGCACAGATACGCAGTATTTT

V: TRBV5-1
size: many
D: .
J: TRBJ1-4
CDR3: CASSLGGTNEKLFF
DNA: TGCGCCAGCAGTCTGGGGGGTACTAATGAAAAACTGTTTTTT